This T cell receptor (beta chain) was retrieved from a study of T cell clonotyping in hematopoietic cell transplantation. The CDR3 loop spans 14 amino acids. Trimming pared 6 bases from V and 3 bases from J, leaving 14 bases between. The V gene's germline CDR1 is PRHDT and CDR2 FYEKMQ (reference sequence). Assay used: immunoSEQ multiplex PCR; TCRdb lists only in-frame clones, some missing. The table records 4,500 to 5,000 clones, about 90% of them present only once. V usage is TRBV13 and J usage is TRBJ1-2, with D uncertain. Sequenced material: peripheral blood mononuclear cells. This receptor was identified in a middle-aged man in good health. Some clones in this sample may be carry-over from other donors' samples. The DNA for the CDR3 is TGTGCCAGCAGTAGCACCCCGACCTACTATGGCTACACCTTC. It specifies CASSSTPTYYGYTF.